This T cell receptor (beta chain) was observed in a study of blood T cell repertoires in COVID-19. Study members were between about 18 and 100 years old and lived in 24 US regions. Donors were grouped by their self-reported clinical history. For recovered donors of Cohort 3, there were two negative PCRs, clearance, or symptom resolution. This clone is a singleton in its sample. Original processing notes: It was from reference gene primer amplification that nucleated cell counts were estimated. Generated by immunoSEQ multiplex PCR, the TCRdb table keeps only in-frame clones and is missing some. V, J and clone size are those of that table, while D and trimming were read from the DNA. The sample yields over 300,000 clones, about 85% seen once. Germline CDR1 SNHLY, CDR2 FYNNEI. Trimming took 1 base from V and 7 from J; bases not matched to a gene: 4. The CDR3 is made up of 14 amino acids.

This chain joins TRBV2 and TRBJ2-1; 7 bases are a match to TRBD2. The clonotype was recovered from a woman between 25 and 40 years old who had recovered from COVID-19. Sequencing was performed on PBMCs or T cells enriched from blood (not recorded which). CDR3 nucleotide sequence: TGTGCCAGCAGTGAAGTGGGAGGGCGGAATGAGCAGTTCTTC. It encodes CASSEVGGRNEQFF.